The next 2 T cell receptor beta chains were all read from a single sample in a study of T cells in Graves' hyperthyroidism and ophthalmopathy. RNA transcripts provided the source from which TCR beta CDR3 regions were amplified. The HTBI primer set was used in a first-round RT-PCR of the TCR CDR3. TCRdb recomputed calls from the multiplex PCR reads with MiXCR, one row per CDR3 protein. The sample contains 300,000 to 450,000 distinct CDR3 sequences, 15% to 20% of which appear only once. Sequenced input: blood. Every receptor here comes from a middle-aged woman with Graves' ophthalmopathy.

This clonotype was counted once. The CDR3 sequence is CASSYEEGTGEQYF. The DNA for the CDR3 is TGTGCCAGCAGTTACGAAGAGGGGACGGGGGAGCAGTACTTC. The rearrangement uses TRBV6-5 and TRBJ2-7; D possibly matches TRBD1 or TRBD2 (5 bases each). Trimming took off 2 bases at V and 7 bases at J, with 15 bases between the two ends. The CDR3 is 14 residues long. Looked up from germline, CDR1 is MNHEY and CDR2 is SVGAGI.

CDR3 in amino acids: CAWSGLYPVLKVEAFF. The CDR3 nucleotides read TGTGCCTGGAGTGGTCTTTACCCAGTATTAAAGGTCGAAGCTTTCTTT. The J gene is TRBJ1-1, the V gene TRBV30; D ambiguous. CDR1 GTSNPN and CDR2 SVGIG come from the germline V gene (reference sequence). Trimming stripped 1 base from V and 8 bases from J, with 23 bases between. This CDR3 is 16 amino acids long.